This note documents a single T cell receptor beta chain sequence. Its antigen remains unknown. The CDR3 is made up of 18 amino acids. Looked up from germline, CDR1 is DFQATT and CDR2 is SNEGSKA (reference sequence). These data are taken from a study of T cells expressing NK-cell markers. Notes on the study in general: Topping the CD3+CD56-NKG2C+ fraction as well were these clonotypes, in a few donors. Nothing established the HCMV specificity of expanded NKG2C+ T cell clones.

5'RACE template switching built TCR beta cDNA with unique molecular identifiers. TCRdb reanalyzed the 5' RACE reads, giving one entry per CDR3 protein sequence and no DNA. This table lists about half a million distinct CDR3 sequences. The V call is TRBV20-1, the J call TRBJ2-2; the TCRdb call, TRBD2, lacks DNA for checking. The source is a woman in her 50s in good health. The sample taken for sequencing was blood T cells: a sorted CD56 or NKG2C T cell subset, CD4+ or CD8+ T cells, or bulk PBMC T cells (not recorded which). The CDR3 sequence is CSARDFEREGQLRGELFF.